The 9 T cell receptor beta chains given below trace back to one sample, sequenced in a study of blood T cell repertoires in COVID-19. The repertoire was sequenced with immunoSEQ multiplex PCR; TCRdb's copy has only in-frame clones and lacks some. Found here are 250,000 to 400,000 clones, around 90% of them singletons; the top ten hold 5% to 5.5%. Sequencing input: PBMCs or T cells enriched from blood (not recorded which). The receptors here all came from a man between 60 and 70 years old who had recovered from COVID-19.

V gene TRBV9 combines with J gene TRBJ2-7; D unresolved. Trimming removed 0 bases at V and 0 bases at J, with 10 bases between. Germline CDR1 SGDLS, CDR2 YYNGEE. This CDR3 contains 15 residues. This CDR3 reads CASSVGSGVSYEQYF. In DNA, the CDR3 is TGTGCCAGCAGCGTAGGGTCAGGTGTCTCCTACGAGCAGTACTTC.

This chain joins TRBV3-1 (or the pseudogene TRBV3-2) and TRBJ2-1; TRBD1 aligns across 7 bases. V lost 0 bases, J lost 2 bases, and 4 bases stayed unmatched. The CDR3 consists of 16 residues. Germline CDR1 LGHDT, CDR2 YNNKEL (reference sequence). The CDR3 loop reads CASSQEYRGPYNEQFF. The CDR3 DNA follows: TGTGCCAGCAGCCAAGAGTACAGGGGACCCTACAATGAGCAGTTCTTC.

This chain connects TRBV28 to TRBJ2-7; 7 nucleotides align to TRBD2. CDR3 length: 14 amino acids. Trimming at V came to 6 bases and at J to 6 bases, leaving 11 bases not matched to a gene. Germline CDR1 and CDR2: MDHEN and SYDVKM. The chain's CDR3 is CASSLIGGSGEQYF. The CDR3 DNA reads TGTGCCAGCAGCCTGATCGGGGGGAGCGGCGAGCAGTACTTC.

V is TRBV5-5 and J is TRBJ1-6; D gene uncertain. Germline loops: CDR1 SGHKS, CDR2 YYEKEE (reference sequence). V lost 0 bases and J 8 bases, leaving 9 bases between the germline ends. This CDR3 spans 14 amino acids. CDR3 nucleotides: TGTGCCAGCAGCTTGGGCCAGGTTTATTCACCCCTCCACTTT. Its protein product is CASSLGQVYSPLHF.

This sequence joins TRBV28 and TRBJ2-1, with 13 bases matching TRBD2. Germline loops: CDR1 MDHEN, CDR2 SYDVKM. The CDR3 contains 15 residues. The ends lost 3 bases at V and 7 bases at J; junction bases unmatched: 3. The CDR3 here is CASSLGLAGMNEQFF. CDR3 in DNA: TGTGCCAGCAGTTTGGGACTAGCGGGAATGAATGAGCAGTTCTTC.

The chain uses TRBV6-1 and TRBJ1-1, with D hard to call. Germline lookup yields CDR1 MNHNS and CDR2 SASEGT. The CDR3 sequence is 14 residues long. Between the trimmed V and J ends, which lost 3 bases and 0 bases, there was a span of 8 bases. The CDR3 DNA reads TGTGCCAGCAGTGATCCATCAGTGAACACTGAAGCTTTCTTT. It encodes CASSDPSVNTEAFF.

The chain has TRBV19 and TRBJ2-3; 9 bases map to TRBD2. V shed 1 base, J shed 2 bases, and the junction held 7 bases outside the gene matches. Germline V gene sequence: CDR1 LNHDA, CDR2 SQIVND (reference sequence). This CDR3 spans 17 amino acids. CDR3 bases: TGTGCCAGTAGTATAGGGGCCCCTAGCGGGGACACAGATACGCAGTATTTT. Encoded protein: CASSIGAPSGDTDTQYF.

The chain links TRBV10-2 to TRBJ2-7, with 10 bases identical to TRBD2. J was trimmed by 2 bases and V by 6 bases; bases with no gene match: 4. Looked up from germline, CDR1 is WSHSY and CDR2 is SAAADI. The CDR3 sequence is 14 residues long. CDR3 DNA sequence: TGCGCCAGCAGCGAGCGGGAGGGGACCTACGAGCAGTACTTC. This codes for CASSEREGTYEQYF.

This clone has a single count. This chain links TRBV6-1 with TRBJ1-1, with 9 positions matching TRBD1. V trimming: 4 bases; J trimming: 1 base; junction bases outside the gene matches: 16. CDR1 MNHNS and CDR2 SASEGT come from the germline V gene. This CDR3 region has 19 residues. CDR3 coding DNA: TGTGCCAGCAGTGTGGGGAAGCGTGGACAGGGGAGAGAGAACACTGAAGCTTTCTTT. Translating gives CASSVGKRGQGRENTEAFF.